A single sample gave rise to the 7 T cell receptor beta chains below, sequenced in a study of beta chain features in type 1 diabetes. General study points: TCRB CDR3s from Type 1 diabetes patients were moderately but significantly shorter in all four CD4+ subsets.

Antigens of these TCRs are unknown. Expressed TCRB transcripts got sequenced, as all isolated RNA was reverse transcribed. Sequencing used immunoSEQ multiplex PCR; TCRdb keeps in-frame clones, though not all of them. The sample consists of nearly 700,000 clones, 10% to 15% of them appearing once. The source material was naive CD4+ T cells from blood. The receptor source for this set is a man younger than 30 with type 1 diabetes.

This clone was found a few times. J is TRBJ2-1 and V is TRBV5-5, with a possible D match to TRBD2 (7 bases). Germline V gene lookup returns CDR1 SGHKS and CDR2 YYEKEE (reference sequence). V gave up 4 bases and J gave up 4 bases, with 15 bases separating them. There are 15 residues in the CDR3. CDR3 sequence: CASSPGGQTYNEQFF. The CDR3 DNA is TGTGCCAGCAGCCCGGGAGGACAGACTTACAATGAGCAGTTCTTC.

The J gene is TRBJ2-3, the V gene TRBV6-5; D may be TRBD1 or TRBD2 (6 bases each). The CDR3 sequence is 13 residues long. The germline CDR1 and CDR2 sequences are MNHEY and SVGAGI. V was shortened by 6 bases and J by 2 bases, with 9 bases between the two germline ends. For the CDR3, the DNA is TGTGCCAGCAGGGAGGGGGTCACAGATACGCAGTATTTT. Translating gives CASREGVTDTQYF.

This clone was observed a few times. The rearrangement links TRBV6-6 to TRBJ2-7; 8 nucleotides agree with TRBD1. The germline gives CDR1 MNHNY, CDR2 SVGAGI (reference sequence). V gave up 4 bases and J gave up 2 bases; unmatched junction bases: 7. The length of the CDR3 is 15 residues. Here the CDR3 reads CASSSAGGWTYEQYF. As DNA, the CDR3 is TGTGCCAGCAGTTCGGCAGGGGGCTGGACCTACGAGCAGTACTTC.

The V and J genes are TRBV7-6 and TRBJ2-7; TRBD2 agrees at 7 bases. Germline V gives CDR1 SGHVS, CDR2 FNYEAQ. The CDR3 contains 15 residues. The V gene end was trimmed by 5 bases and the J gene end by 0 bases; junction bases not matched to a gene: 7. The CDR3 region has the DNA TGTGCCAGCAGCACGCTGGGGGGGTTCTCCTACGAGCAGTACTTC. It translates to CASSTLGGFSYEQYF.

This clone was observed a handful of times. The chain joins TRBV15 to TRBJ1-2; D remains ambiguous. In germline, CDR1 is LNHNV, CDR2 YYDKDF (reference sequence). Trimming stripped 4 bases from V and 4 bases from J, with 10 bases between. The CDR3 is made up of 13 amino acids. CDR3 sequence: CATSTDHSYGYTF. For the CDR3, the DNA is TGTGCCACCAGCACCGACCACTCCTATGGCTACACCTTC.

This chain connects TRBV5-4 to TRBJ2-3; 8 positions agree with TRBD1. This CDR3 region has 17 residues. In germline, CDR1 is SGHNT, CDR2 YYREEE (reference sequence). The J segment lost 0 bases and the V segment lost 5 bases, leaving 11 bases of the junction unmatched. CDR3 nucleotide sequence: TGTGCCAGCAGGCCCGGGACAGGTAGCACTAGCACAGATACGCAGTATTTT. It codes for CASRPGTGSTSTDTQYF. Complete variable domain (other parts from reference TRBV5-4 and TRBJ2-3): ETGVTQSPTHLIKTRGQQVTLRCSSQSGHNTVSWYQQALGQGPQFIFQYYREEENGRGNFPPRFSGLQFPNYSSELNVNALELDDSALYLCASRPGTGSTSTDTQYFGPGTRLTVL.

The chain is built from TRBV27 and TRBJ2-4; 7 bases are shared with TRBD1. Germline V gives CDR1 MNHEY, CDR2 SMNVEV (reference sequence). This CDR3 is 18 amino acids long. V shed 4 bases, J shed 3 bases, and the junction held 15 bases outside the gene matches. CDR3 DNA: TGTGCCAGCAGTTCACCTTACAGGGGAGAGGTGGGCAAAAACATTCAGTACTTC. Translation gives CASSSPYRGEVGKNIQYF.